Listed below are T cell receptor beta chains from one sample, sequenced in a study of tumour-infiltrating T cells in Burkitt lymphoma. Clones were sequenced by immunoSEQ multiplex PCR, and TCRdb holds only the in-frame ones, with some missing. The data contain several thousand clones, around 80% of them singletons. Sample: tumor tissue. These receptors were obtained from a human donor with diffuse large B-cell lymphoma. Some clones in this sample may be carry-over from other donors' samples. Both conserved end residues are part of each CDR3. D genes are given only for firm matches. Expanded clones get a size class; other rows say once, few or many, or leave the size out.

NA | TRBJ1-1 | once | TRBV11-2 | TGTGCCAGCAGCAAAAGTTTCACTGAAGCTTTCTTT | CASSKSFTEAFF
TRBD1 | TRBJ1-1 | NA | TRBV4-1 | TGCGCCAGCAGCCATCTCGGACAGGGCACTGAAGCTTTCTTT | CASSHLGQGTEAFF
NA | TRBJ1-5 | NA | TRBV9 | TGTGCCAGCAGCTCTGGACAGCTGACTATGAATCAGCCCCAGCATTTT | CASSSGQLTMNQPQHF
NA | TRBJ2-7 | once | TRBV19 | TGTGCCAGTAGTTCGTACAGGGACGAGCAGTACTTC | CASSSYRDEQYF
NA | TRBJ2-1 | NA | TRBV5-6 | TGTGCCAGCAGCTTGGCTGGTCGCAATGAGCAGTTCTTC | CASSLAGRNEQFF
TRBD1 | TRBJ2-1 | NA | TRBV29-1 | TGCAGCGTTGTGAGACAGGGGCGCAATGAGCAGTTCTTC | CSVVRQGRNEQFF
NA | TRBJ2-3 | NA | TRBV19 | TGTGCCAGTACTGGGCTAACGGGGACAGATACGCAGTATTTT | CASTGLTGTDTQYF
NA | TRBJ2-6 | NA | TRBV6-5 | TGTGCCAGCAGTGCAGACAGGGCCAACGTCCTGACTTTC | CASSADRANVLTF
NA | TRBJ2-2 | NA | TRBV5-4 | TGTGCCAGCAGCGGGGGACAACGGGACACCGGGGAGCTGTTTTTT | CASSGGQRDTGELFF
NA | TRBJ2-7 | once | TRBV6-6 | TGTGCCAGCAGTGGCCGGGACGAGCAGTACTTC | CASSGRDEQYF
NA | TRBJ1-5 | NA | TRBV30 | TGTGCCTGGAGTGTAACGGAGAATCAGCCCCAGCATTTT | CAWSVTENQPQHF
NA | TRBJ2-7 | once | TRBV30 | TGTGCCTGGAGTTACTTTGTGGGGGCCTCCTACGAGCAGTACTTC | CAWSYFVGASYEQYF
NA | TRBJ2-5 | NA | TRBV19 | TGTGCCAGTAGTTTTAACCTCCCGGAGACCCAGTACTTC | CASSFNLPETQYF
NA | TRBJ1-1 | NA | TRBV19 | TGTGCCAGTAGCCCCCCGGTAGGAAACACTGAAGCTTTCTTT | CASSPPVGNTEAFF
NA | TRBJ2-2 | NA | TRBV9 | TGTGCCAGCAGAGACAACACCGGGGAGCTGTTTTTT | CASRDNTGELFF
NA | TRBJ1-1 | NA | TRBV30 | TGTGCCTGGAGTGTTGCGTCGCTTGGGTTT | CAWSVASLGF
TRBD2 | TRBJ2-1 | NA | TRBV9 | TGTGCCAGCAGCGTAGGGGGAGGCTGGGGCGGGGGTGAGCAGTTCTTC | CASSVGGGWGGGEQFF
NA | TRBJ1-2 | NA | TRBV5-1 | TGCGCCAGCAGCATGGACAGTGACTATGGCTACACCTTC | CASSMDSDYGYTF
NA | TRBJ2-1 | NA | TRBV2 | TGTTATACAAGGGAGAGTCAGCACAATGAGCAGTTCTTC | CYTRESQHNEQFF
NA | TRBJ2-3 | NA | TRBV11-2 | TGTGCCAGCAGCTCCGGTGGCAGATTGACAGATACGCAGTATTTT | CASSSGGRLTDTQYF
TRBD2 | TRBJ2-7 | NA | TRBV6-5 | TGTGCCAGCAGCCCTAGCGGCATGACCTACGAGCAGTACTTC | CASSPSGMTYEQYF
TRBD1 | TRBJ1-1 | NA | TRBV9 | TGTGCCAGCAGAGAATACGGGACAGGGGGCTCGGGGACTGAAGCTTTCTTT | CASREYGTGGSGTEAFF
NA | TRBJ2-7 | NA | TRBV5-1 | TGCGCCAACAGCCCTGAGACTCTTAACTACGAGCAGTACTTC | CANSPETLNYEQYF
NA | TRBJ2-7 | NA | TRBV6-1 | TGTGCCAGCAGTGAAGCTTCTTTCGGGCAGTACTTC | CASSEASFGQYF
TRBD2 | TRBJ2-3 | NA | TRBV19 | TGTGCCAGTAGTGCCAGCGGGAGTGGGACAGATACGCAGTATTTT | CASSASGSGTDTQYF
TRBD2 | TRBJ2-5 | NA | TRBV30 | TGTGCCTGGAGTTCTAGCGGGGTTCGTTCAGCAGAGACCCAGTACTTC | CAWSSSGVRSAETQYF
TRBD1 | TRBJ1-1 | NA | TRBV29-1 | TGCAGCGCCGCGGGACAGGGGAACACTGAAGCTTTCTTT | CSAAGQGNTEAFF
NA | TRBJ2-1 | NA | TRBV5-1 | TGCGCCAGCAGCTTGCAACTATACAATGAGCAGTTCTTC | CASSLQLYNEQFF
TRBD1 | TRBJ2-7 | NA | TRBV7-9 | TGTGCCAGCAGCTTTACAGGGGGCGCGGGCTACGAGCAGTACTTC | CASSFTGGAGYEQYF
NA | TRBJ1-2 | NA | TRBV6-6 | TGTGCCAGCAGACCCCAGGATTCCGGGGGCTACACCTTC | CASRPQDSGGYTF
TRBD2 | TRBJ2-7 | NA | TRBV28 | TGTGCCAGCAGTTTTAGTGGCGGGGGGGGTTTGGAGCAGTACTTC | CASSFSGGGGLEQYF